These 23 T cell receptor beta chains were all obtained from the same sample, sequenced in a study of blood T cell repertoires in COVID-19. Some clones are missing from TCRdb's copy, which holds only in-frame ones; the method was immunoSEQ multiplex PCR. In the table there are roughly 430,000 clones, around 90% of which are singletons. Material for sequencing was PBMCs or T cells enriched from blood (not recorded which). Every receptor here comes from a middle-aged woman with acute COVID-19.

The V gene is TRBV2, the J gene TRBJ1-1; 9 positions agree with TRBD1. V shed 2 bases, J shed 1 base, and the junction held 2 bases outside the gene matches. The CDR3 covers 15 residues. Germline CDR1 and CDR2: SNHLY and FYNNEI. The CDR3 nucleotides read TGTGCCAGCAGTGAAAGGACAGGGGCGAACACTGAAGCTTTCTTT. It codes for CASSERTGANTEAFF. Full variable domain (missing parts from reference TRBV2 and TRBJ1-1): EPEVTQTPSHQVTQMGQEVILRCVPISNHLYFYWYRQILGQKVEFLVSFYNNEISEKSEIFDDQFSVERPDGSNFTLKIRSTKLEDSAMYFCASSERTGANTEAFFGQGTRLTVV.

The chain links TRBV7-2 to TRBJ1-4; D uncertain. The CDR3 consists of 15 residues. Per germline, CDR1 SGHTA and CDR2 FQGNSA. The V end lost 5 bases, the J end lost 8 bases, and 18 bases lay between the germline ends. The CDR3 here is CASSTFAGEGEKLFF. In nucleotides, the CDR3 is TGTGCCAGCAGCACATTTGCGGGCGAAGGAGAAAAACTGTTTTTT.

The rearrangement joins TRBV19 to TRBJ1-6, with D maybe TRBD1 (6 bases). The ends were cut back, 9 bases at V and 0 bases at J, with 12 bases in the middle. Germline assignment: CDR1 LNHDA and CDR2 SQIVND (reference sequence). The CDR3 runs 15 residues. The CDR3 sequence is CASRQELSYNSPLHF. The CDR3 region has the DNA TGTGCCAGCAGACAGGAACTCTCCTATAATTCACCCCTCCACTTT.

The genes are TRBV27 and TRBJ1-3; 8 bases are a match to TRBD1. This CDR3 is 17 amino acids long. Germline V gene sequence: CDR1 MNHEY, CDR2 SMNVEV (reference sequence). Trimming removed 0 bases from V and 2 bases from J; junction bases left unmatched: 6. This CDR3 reads CASSLSEPGGPGNTIYF. CDR3 DNA: TGTGCCAGCAGTTTATCGGAACCAGGGGGCCCTGGAAACACCATATATTTT.

This clone has only one observation. The chain uses TRBV10-2 and TRBJ2-4; tentatively, D is TRBD1 (6 bases). CDR1 and CDR2 (germline): WSHSY, SAAADI. This CDR3 is built from 15 residues. V was cut by 11 bases and J by 0 bases, with 17 bases left in between. CDR3 nucleotides: TGCGCCGAAGACAGGAATATACTAGCCAAAAACATTCAGTACTTC. This sequence encodes CAEDRNILAKNIQYF.

The chain uses TRBV4-1 and TRBJ2-3, with 7 nucleotides matching TRBD2. CDR1 and CDR2 (germline): MGHRA, YSYEKL. V lost 3 bases to trimming and J lost 7 bases; unmatched junction nucleotides: 16. CDR3 size: 17 residues. This CDR3 reads CASSHEARDYPFYTQYF. In DNA form, the CDR3 reads TGCGCCAGCAGCCACGAAGCCCGGGACTACCCCTTTTATACGCAGTATTTT.

CDR3 sequence (DNA): TGTGCCAGCAGCTCGACAGGGAAGGGGGCAGGCAATCAGCCCCAGCATTTT. Protein sequence: CASSSTGKGAGNQPQHF. J is TRBJ1-5 and V is TRBV7-9, with 7 bases fitting TRBD1. This CDR3 comprises 17 residues. From germline, CDR1 is SEHNR and CDR2 FQNEAQ (reference sequence). Trimming took 4 bases from V and 2 from J; bases not matched to a gene: 11.

This clone was recorded a few times. The V and J genes are TRBV20-1 and TRBJ1-2; D gene ambiguous. The CDR3 loop spans 11 amino acids. The germline CDR1 and CDR2 sequences are DFQATT and SNEGSKA (reference sequence). Trimming shortened V by 7 bases and J by 0 bases, and 6 bases separated the two germline ends. The CDR3 nucleotides read TGCAGTGTCCGTGCTAACTATGGCTACACCTTC. Translating gives CSVRANYGYTF.

The sample holds one count of this clone. The chain links TRBV4-2 to TRBJ2-4; D is perhaps TRBD2 (7 bases). Germline V lookup: CDR1 LGHNA, CDR2 YNFKEQ. The CDR3 has 15 residues. V shed 0 bases and J shed 6 bases, with 12 bases lying between them. Here the CDR3 reads CASSQDGGGGNIQYF. CDR3 nucleotide sequence: TGTGCCAGCAGCCAAGATGGAGGGGGGGGAAACATTCAGTACTTC.

The chain has TRBV30 and TRBJ2-7; possibly TRBD2 for D (6 bases). Per the germline V gene, CDR1 is GTSNPN and CDR2 is SVGIG (reference sequence). The ends were cut back, 2 bases at V and 3 bases at J, with 23 bases in the middle. This CDR3 contains 17 residues. As DNA, the CDR3 is TGTGCCTGGAGTCTCCGGGACTCCAGTCCTAGGAGCTACGAGCAGTACTTC. It specifies CAWSLRDSSPRSYEQYF.

V gene TRBV18 combines with J gene TRBJ2-2, with D perhaps matching TRBD1 (6 bases). CDR1 is KGHSH, CDR2 LQKENI, per germline. The germline V and J ends were trimmed by 3 bases and 1 base, with 9 bases remaining between them. The length of the CDR3 is 15 residues. The CDR3 sequence: CASSPQQGNTGELFF. CDR3 sequence (DNA): TGTGCCAGCTCACCCCAACAGGGGAACACCGGGGAGCTGTTTTTT.

In its sample, this clone was seen many times. The chain couples TRBV2 to TRBJ1-2; 8 bases line up with TRBD1. The CDR3 runs to 12 residues. Germline assignment: CDR1 SNHLY and CDR2 FYNNEI. V dropped 6 bases and J dropped 4; count of bases not matched to a gene: 1. CDR3 sequence: CASRGQVYGYTF. CDR3 nucleotide sequence: TGTGCCAGCAGGGGACAGGTCTATGGCTACACCTTC. The variable domain in full, with the rest retrieved from reference TRBV2 and TRBJ1-2, is EPEVTQTPSHQVTQMGQEVILRCVPISNHLYFYWYRQILGQKVEFLVSFYNNEISEKSEIFDDQFSVERPDGSNFTLKIRSTKLEDSAMYFCASRGQVYGYTFGSGTRLTVV.

The V gene is TRBV18, the J gene TRBJ2-3; 8 nucleotides agree with TRBD1. The germline CDR1 and CDR2 sequences are KGHSH and LQKENI. The junction had 3 bases not matched to a gene; V was cut back by 3 bases and J by 1 base. This CDR3 is 15 amino acids long. DNA of the CDR3: TGTGCCAGCTCACCGCCGGGACAGGGCACAGATACGCAGTATTTT. Translated: CASSPPGQGTDTQYF.

The CDR3 sequence: CASSQLIQNQPQHF. The CDR3 DNA is TGTGCCAGCAGTCAACTTATACAGAATCAGCCCCAGCATTTT. The J gene is TRBJ1-5, the V gene TRBV2; D ambiguous. This CDR3 region has 14 residues. Per germline, CDR1 SNHLY and CDR2 FYNNEI. V was pared by 5 bases and J by 4 bases, with 12 bases between.

This chain joins TRBV7-2 and TRBJ1-2, with D possibly matching TRBD1 (6 bases). V was trimmed by 7 bases and J by 8 bases, leaving 20 bases between them. CDR3 size: 14 residues. The germline V gene has CDR1 SGHTA and CDR2 FQGNSA. For the CDR3, the DNA is TGTGCCAGCACCCTAGGGACGACAGGTTACGGCTACACCTTC. It encodes CASTLGTTGYGYTF.

The V gene is TRBV2, the J gene TRBJ1-1; D may be TRBD1 (5 bases). The CDR3 spans 14 residues. The V gene lost 4 bases and the J gene lost 1 base, with 10 bases spanning the gap. CDR1 SNHLY and CDR2 FYNNEI come from the germline V gene. CDR3 residues: CASSVRGENTEAFF. DNA of the CDR3: TGTGCCAGCAGTGTTCGGGGGGAGAACACTGAAGCTTTCTTT.

The genes are TRBV7-2 and TRBJ1-2, with D hard to call. CDR1 and CDR2 from the germline V gene are SGHTA and FQGNSA. The V end was cut by 1 base, the J end by 5 bases, with 8 bases between. The CDR3 runs to 13 residues. The CDR3 sequence: CASSLDTEYGYTF. CDR3 DNA sequence: TGTGCCAGCAGCTTAGACACAGAGTATGGCTACACCTTC.

The CDR3 here is CASSFYWSPNTGELFF. The CDR3 region has the DNA TGTGCCAGCAGCTTTTATTGGAGTCCGAACACCGGGGAGCTGTTTTTT. This chain joins TRBV5-8 and TRBJ2-2; no clear D gene. The V gene's germline CDR1 is SGHTS and CDR2 YDEGEE. The CDR3 spans 16 residues. Trimming stripped 2 bases from V and 0 bases from J, with 11 bases between.

This clone has only one observation. The chain couples TRBV5-1 to TRBJ2-3; perhaps TRBD1 as D (5 bases). Germline V lookup: CDR1 SGHRS, CDR2 YFSETQ. The CDR3 is 14 residues long. The V end lost 4 bases, the J end lost 5 bases, and 14 bases lay between the germline ends. Here the CDR3 reads CASSLVQGGDTQYF. CDR3 DNA sequence: TGCGCCAGCAGCCTCGTGCAGGGCGGAGATACGCAGTATTTT.

The rearrangement joins TRBV2 to TRBJ1-2, with D tentatively TRBD1 (6 bases). The CDR3 totals 15 residues. Germline V gene data show CDR1 as SNHLY and CDR2 as FYNNEI. The V end lost 6 bases, the J end lost 0 bases, and 14 bases lay between the germline ends. The CDR3 DNA follows: TGTGCCAGCAGGGAGGGGGGGCTGGCTAACTATGGCTACACCTTC. It yields the protein CASREGGLANYGYTF.

The chain carries TRBV21-1 and TRBJ2-7; TRBD1 is the table's D call and was not checked against the DNA. TRBV21-1 is designated a pseudogene. The CDR3 runs to 14 residues. Here the CDR3 DNA reads TGTGCCAGCAGCAAAGGGGGGACAGGGGCCGAGCAGTACTTC. Translated, it gives CASSKGGTGAEQYF.

This clone was observed a single time. The V call is TRBV11-2, the J call TRBJ2-3; no firm D call. Trimming shortened V by 2 bases and J by 3 bases, and 12 bases separated the two germline ends. Germline CDR1 SGHAT, CDR2 FQNNGV. This CDR3 comprises 15 residues. The CDR3 nucleotides are TGTGCCAGCAGCTTATTGGTATCGCGGACAGATACGCAGTATTTT. Translated: CASSLLVSRTDTQYF.

The CDR3 region is CASAPGQGVYEQYF. CDR3 sequence (DNA): TGTGCCAGCGCACCGGGACAGGGGGTCTACGAGCAGTACTTC. The chain is built from TRBV6-5 and TRBJ2-7, with 11 bases that match TRBD1. CDR1 and CDR2 (germline): MNHEY, SVGAGI. The CDR3 length is 14 residues. V lost 8 bases and J lost 3; bases outside the gene matches: 6.